The 31 T cell receptor beta chains in this list originate from one sample, sequenced in a study of human versus mouse CDR3 diversity and MHC coevolution. Only in-frame clones appear in the TCRdb table, and some are missing; sequencing was by immunoSEQ multiplex PCR. The sample consists of about 81,000 clones, just under 95% of them appearing once. The sample was naive CD4+ T cells from blood. Subset indicated: CD45RO-negative CD62L-positive naive CD4 T cells. These receptors were obtained from a person between 25 and 70 years old in good health.

The rearrangement uses TRBV9 and TRBJ2-2; possible D gene TRBD1, 5 bases. The CDR3 sequence is 16 residues long. The V gene's germline CDR1 is SGDLS and CDR2 YYNGEE. Trimming removed 4 bases at V and 1 base at J, with 14 bases between. The CDR3 region has the DNA TGTGCCAGCAGCACCCGACAGCTCGGGAACACCGGGGAGCTGTTTTTT. It encodes CASSTRQLGNTGELFF.

V usage is TRBV7-3 and J usage is TRBJ2-1; no reliable D call. Trimming cost V 0 bases and J 9 bases, with 18 bases left between them. The CDR3 is 16 amino acids. Germline values: CDR1 SGHTA, CDR2 FQGTGA. The chain's CDR3 is CASSLTRIAWSGEQFF. The CDR3 DNA sequence: TGTGCCAGCAGCTTAACGAGGATAGCATGGTCGGGTGAGCAGTTCTTC.

This clone has only a few counts. The V and J genes are TRBV10-1 and TRBJ1-1; perhaps TRBD1 as D (5 bases). Trimming shortened V by 11 bases and J by 6 bases, and 25 bases separated the two germline ends. Germline-derived CDR1 and CDR2 are WNHNN and SYGVQD (reference sequence). The CDR3 contains 15 residues. The CDR3 DNA reads as TGCGCCGCGAAAGGGCCAGGGCGCGTAGACGCTGAAGCTTTCTTT. Translated, it gives CAAKGPGRVDAEAFF.

The chain links TRBV6-5 to TRBJ2-7; TRBD1 matches at 7 bases. This CDR3 is 14 amino acids long. The V gene's germline CDR1 is MNHEY and CDR2 SVGAGI. The V gene end was trimmed by 9 bases and the J gene end by 7 bases; junction bases not matched to a gene: 15. DNA for the CDR3: TGTGCCAGTGGGCCCCGGGACAGCAATGAAGAGCAGTACTTC. Its protein product is CASGPRDSNEEQYF.

The sample holds one count of this clone. This chain uses TRBV11-3 with TRBJ2-7, with D hard to call. Trimming removed 1 base from V and 3 bases from J, with 13 bases in between. The germline V gene encodes CDR1 SGHNT and CDR2 YENEEA. CDR3 length: 15 amino acids. The CDR3 nucleotides are TGTGCCAGCAGCTTAGCTGGCAGGTTCGGCTACGAGCAGTACTTC. Translating gives CASSLAGRFGYEQYF.

The gene calls are TRBV7-9 and TRBJ2-1; 7 bases agree with TRBD2. The CDR3 has 17 residues. The germline gives CDR1 SEHNR, CDR2 FQNEAQ (reference sequence). V shed 5 bases, J shed 0 bases, and the junction held 10 bases outside the gene matches. CDR3 coding DNA: TGTGCCAGCAGCCCCCGGGGAGGGCAGCCCTCCTACAATGAGCAGTTCTTC. Translation: CASSPRGGQPSYNEQFF. Full variable domain (remainder filled in from reference TRBV7-9 and TRBJ2-1): DTGVSQNPRHKITKRGQNVTFRCDPISEHNRLYWYRQTLGQGPEFLTYFQNEAQLEKSRLLSDRFSAERPKGSFSTLEIQRTEQGDSAMYLCASSPRGGQPSYNEQFFGPGTRLTVL.

The chain couples TRBV7-8 to TRBJ1-2; D remains unclear. Germline loops: CDR1 SGHVS, CDR2 FQNEAQ. Trimming left V 4 bases short and J 4 bases short, with 10 bases between. The CDR3 sequence is 13 residues long. The DNA of the CDR3 is TGTGCCAGCAGCTCCCGACTGGGCTATGGCTACACCTTC. It is translated as CASSSRLGYGYTF. Together with reference TRBV7-8 and TRBJ1-2, the CDR3 gives the full variable domain: GAGVSQSPRYKVAKRGQDVALRCDPISGHVSLFWYQQALGQGPEFLTYFQNEAQLDKSGLPSDRFFAERPEGSVSTLKIQRTQQEDSAVYLCASSSRLGYGYTFGSGTRLTVV.

This clone was picked up one time. The chain joins TRBV19 to TRBJ1-5; D uncertain. The CDR3 spans 12 residues. Trimming shortened V by 3 bases and J by 8 bases, and 8 bases separated the two germline ends. Germline CDR1 and CDR2: LNHDA and SQIVND (reference sequence). CDR3 in amino acids: CASSMRAEPQHF. CDR3 sequence (DNA): TGTGCCAGTAGTATGAGGGCGGAGCCCCAGCATTTT.

The chain has TRBV12-5 and TRBJ1-2; tentatively, D is TRBD1 (6 bases). The ends were cut back, 4 bases at V and 6 bases at J, with 15 bases in the middle. Germline-derived CDR1 and CDR2 are LGHNT and FRNRAP. The CDR3 has 14 residues. CDR3 coding DNA: TGTGCTAGTGGTTACAGGGTTTCTCTAGATGGCTACACCTTC. It specifies CASGYRVSLDGYTF.

The CDR3: CASSPRVTGANVLTF. Here the CDR3 DNA reads TGTGCCAGCAGCCCCAGGGTGACTGGGGCCAACGTCCTGACTTTC. This rearrangement joins TRBV7-8 to TRBJ2-6, with D possibly being TRBD1 (5 bases). The CDR3 runs 15 residues. V dropped 5 bases and J dropped 2 bases, with 10 bases sitting between them. Germline V CDR1 and CDR2: SGHVS, FQNEAQ. The full variable domain, in which reference TRBV7-8 and TRBJ2-6 provide the parts outside the CDR3, is GAGVSQSPRYKVAKRGQDVALRCDPISGHVSLFWYQQALGQGPEFLTYFQNEAQLDKSGLPSDRFFAERPEGSVSTLKIQRTQQEDSAVYLCASSPRVTGANVLTFGAGSRLTVL.

V usage is TRBV6-5 and J usage is TRBJ1-2, with 7 bases that match TRBD1. The CDR3 contains 14 residues. The J segment lost 4 bases and the V segment lost 5 bases, leaving 7 bases of the junction unmatched. The germline V gene has CDR1 MNHEY and CDR2 SVGAGI. The CDR3 loop reads CASSQPGTAYGYTF. In nucleotides, the CDR3 is TGTGCCAGCAGTCAACCCGGGACAGCCTATGGCTACACCTTC.

The rearrangement joins TRBV6-1 to TRBJ1-1, with a weak D call TRBD1 (5 bases). CDR1 is MNHNS and CDR2 is SASEGT in the germline V gene. The CDR3 has 13 amino acids. The germline V and J ends were trimmed by 5 bases and 2 bases, with 9 bases remaining between them. Here the CDR3 DNA reads TGTGCCAGCAGTTTCACAGGCAACACTGAAGCTTTCTTT. It is translated as CASSFTGNTEAFF.

V gene TRBV7-2 combines with J gene TRBJ2-1, with D possibly matching TRBD2 (6 bases). The CDR3 is made up of 14 amino acids. Germline V gene sequence: CDR1 SGHTA, CDR2 FQGNSA. V was cut by 5 bases and J by 6 bases, with 14 bases left in between. As DNA, the CDR3 is TGTGCCAGCAGCCCCCGATCGGGACTCAATGAGCAGTTCTTC. Its protein is CASSPRSGLNEQFF. The whole variable domain, filled in from reference TRBV7-2 and TRBJ2-1, reads GAGVSQSPSNKVTEKGKDVELRCDPISGHTALYWYRQSLGQGLEFLIYFQGNSAPDKSGLPSDRFSAERTGGSVSTLTIQRTQQEDSAVYLCASSPRSGLNEQFFGPGTRLTVL.

The V and J genes are TRBV7-9 and TRBJ2-7; 8 nucleotides agree with TRBD1. CDR1 and CDR2 from the germline V gene are SEHNR and FQNEAQ (reference sequence). This CDR3 spans 14 amino acids. V lost 5 bases to trimming and J lost 0 bases; unmatched junction nucleotides: 3. CDR3 in amino acids: CASSRGQASYEQYF. The CDR3 DNA sequence: TGTGCCAGCAGCCGGGGACAGGCCTCCTACGAGCAGTACTTC.

A remark on this clone: Other DNA sequences in the same sample also yield this CDR3. The rearrangement joins TRBV19 to TRBJ2-7; TRBD1 aligns across 7 bases. V gave up 5 bases and J gave up 7 bases; unmatched junction bases: 14. The CDR3 loop spans 15 amino acids. Germline V CDR1 and CDR2: LNHDA, SQIVND (reference sequence). CDR3 nucleotides: TGTGCCAGTAGTCCCGCCGGGACAGCGTCTCCGGAGCAGTACTTC. This encodes CASSPAGTASPEQYF.

The chain has TRBV5-6 and TRBJ2-7; 10 nucleotides agree with TRBD1. Unmatched junction bases numbered 6, after V lost 4 bases and J lost 2 bases. The germline CDR1 and CDR2 sequences are SGHDT and YYEEEE. The CDR3 is made up of 15 amino acids. This chain's CDR3 is CASSGTGQGTYEQYF. The CDR3 DNA sequence: TGTGCCAGCAGCGGAACGGGACAGGGGACCTACGAGCAGTACTTC.

The chain uses TRBV6-5 and TRBJ2-3, with 8 bases that match TRBD2. CDR3 length: 15 amino acids. The germline gives CDR1 MNHEY, CDR2 SVGAGI. J was trimmed by 0 bases and V by 4 bases; bases with no gene match: 3. The CDR3 bases are TGTGCCAGCAGTTTAGCGGGGAGTAGCACAGATACGCAGTATTTT. Residues: CASSLAGSSTDTQYF.

CDR3 DNA: TGTGCCAGCAGCCCCGGGGCCCTAGCGGGAGGAACCTACGAGCAGTACTTC. This encodes CASSPGALAGGTYEQYF. The chain combines TRBV5-4 with TRBJ2-7; 11 nucleotides line up with TRBD2. The trim removed 4 bases at V and 2 bases at J, leaving 11 bases unmatched. This CDR3 has 17 amino acids. From germline, CDR1 is SGHNT and CDR2 YYREEE (reference sequence).

The V call is TRBV18, the J call TRBJ2-7, with D perhaps TRBD1 (6 bases). The CDR3 is 13 amino acids. V was pared by 6 bases and J by 1 base, with 10 bases between. The germline V gene encodes CDR1 KGHSH and CDR2 LQKENI. This chain's CDR3 is CASSPGQSYEQYF. CDR3 in DNA: TGTGCCAGCTCCCCGGGACAATCCTACGAGCAGTACTTC.

This chain uses TRBV6-5 with TRBJ2-7; TRBD1 matches at 7 bases. Germline V gene lookup returns CDR1 MNHEY and CDR2 SVGAGI. V was pared by 2 bases and J by 2 bases, with 6 bases of the junction left unmatched. The CDR3 is made up of 15 amino acids. The CDR3 DNA follows: TGTGCCAGCAGTTACGGCCGACAGGGCCCCTACGAGCAGTACTTC. This codes for CASSYGRQGPYEQYF.

The chain joins TRBV18 to TRBJ2-5; 9 nucleotides match TRBD2. V shed 3 bases and J 0 bases; nucleotides not matched to a gene: 2. CDR1 is KGHSH and CDR2 is LQKENI in the germline V gene. CDR3 length equals 15 residues. In DNA form, the CDR3 reads TGTGCCAGCTCACCTAGCGGGGGTTACCAAGAGACCCAGTACTTC. Translated, it gives CASSPSGGYQETQYF.

The chain links TRBV5-4 to TRBJ1-2; 9 positions match TRBD1. Germline CDR1 is SGHNT and CDR2 is YYREEE (reference sequence). The CDR3 is made up of 16 amino acids. The V and J ends lost 4 bases and 3 bases, in that order; junction bases with no gene match: 10. The CDR3, as DNA: TGTGCCAGCAGCGACGCGCCGGGACAGGGAGACTATGGCTACACCTTC. Protein sequence: CASSDAPGQGDYGYTF.

J is TRBJ1-3 and V is TRBV4-2; D ambiguous. The V gene lost 0 bases and the J gene lost 0 bases, with 9 bases spanning the gap. The CDR3 is 16 amino acids. CDR1 LGHNA and CDR2 YNFKEQ come from the germline V gene. The CDR3 DNA reads TGTGCCAGCAGCCAAGAATCCACAGCCTCTGGAAACACCATATATTTT. This encodes CASSQESTASGNTIYF.

The chain is built from TRBV19 and TRBJ2-7; D is possibly TRBD2 (7 bases). Germline CDR1 reads LNHDA; CDR2 reads SQIVND (reference sequence). V was pared by 6 bases and J by 2 bases, with 17 bases between. CDR3 length: 15 amino acids. The CDR3 DNA reads TGTGCCAGTAGGCCTACAGGGACTATGGCCTACGAGCAGTACTTC. Amino acid sequence: CASRPTGTMAYEQYF.

V and J are TRBV19 and TRBJ2-3; 12 positions match TRBD2. This CDR3 comprises 17 residues. Germline loops: CDR1 LNHDA, CDR2 SQIVND (reference sequence). The J segment lost 3 bases and the V segment lost 5 bases, leaving 9 bases of the junction unmatched. The CDR3 here is CASSLAGGRMGTDTQYF. The CDR3 nucleotides are TGTGCCAGTAGTCTAGCGGGGGGGCGGATGGGAACAGATACGCAGTATTTT.

V is TRBV7-2 and J is TRBJ2-5; no clear D. This CDR3 region has 15 residues. The V and J ends lost 3 bases and 5 bases respectively, with 16 bases between them. CDR1 SGHTA and CDR2 FQGNSA come from the germline V gene. In nucleotides, the CDR3 is TGTGCCAGCAGCTTGCAGTTATTGGTCAGGGAGACCCAGTACTTC. It specifies CASSLQLLVRETQYF.

This chain connects TRBV27 to TRBJ2-5; D gene ambiguous. V lost 2 bases to trimming and J lost 3 bases, with 7 bases between them. CDR1 and CDR2 from the germline V gene are MNHEY and SMNVEV (reference sequence). The CDR3 is made up of 13 amino acids. The CDR3 DNA sequence: TGTGCCAGCAGTTTAAACAGAGAAGAGACCCAGTACTTC. Translation gives CASSLNREETQYF.

CDR3: CASSPSGANYGYTF. For the CDR3, the DNA is TGTGCCAGCAGCCCGTCGGGGGCTAACTATGGCTACACCTTC. The V call is TRBV7-2, the J call TRBJ1-2, with D possibly TRBD1 on 5 matching bases. This CDR3 comprises 14 residues. Trimming took 5 bases from V and 0 from J, leaving 10 bases between them. The germline CDR1 and CDR2 sequences are SGHTA and FQGNSA.

The chain combines TRBV11-1 with TRBJ2-1, with a tentative D call TRBD1 (6 bases). This CDR3 region has 15 residues. Germline assignment: CDR1 SGHAT and CDR2 FQDESV (reference sequence). Trimming cost V 5 bases and J 10 bases, with 21 bases left between them. CDR3 nucleotide sequence: TGTGCCAGCAGCCTCCCCGGGACATCCGGCGGGGAGCAGTTCTTC. As protein: CASSLPGTSGGEQFF.

This clone showed up just once. The chain combines TRBV2 with TRBJ2-5, with 11 nucleotides matching TRBD2. This CDR3 has 19 residues. Trimming cost V 4 bases and J 4 bases; bases outside gene matches: 17. Germline values: CDR1 SNHLY, CDR2 FYNNEI. The CDR3 here is CASSAHLTSGTFSGETQYF. For the CDR3, the DNA is TGTGCCAGCAGTGCCCACCTGACTAGCGGGACTTTCTCGGGAGAGACCCAGTACTTC. The complete variable domain, with remaining parts taken from reference TRBV2 and TRBJ2-5, reads EPEVTQTPSHQVTQMGQEVILRCVPISNHLYFYWYRQILGQKVEFLVSFYNNEISEKSEIFDDQFSVERPDGSNFTLKIRSTKLEDSAMYFCASSAHLTSGTFSGETQYFGPGTRLLVL.

CDR3 coding DNA: TGCGCCAGCAGCTTGGCTGGACAGGGGGCATACGAGCAGTACTTC. It specifies CASSLAGQGAYEQYF. The chain couples TRBV5-1 to TRBJ2-7, with 11 bases lining up with TRBD1. CDR3 length: 15 residues. Germline assignment: CDR1 SGHRS and CDR2 YFSETQ. V was pared by 0 bases and J by 4 bases, with 3 bases of the junction left unmatched.